This T cell receptor beta chain comes out of a study of cytomegalovirus exposure and HLA in healthy donors. The length of the CDR3 is 14 residues. Germline CDR1 and CDR2: SGHTA and FQGNSA. V lost 0 bases and J 5 bases, leaving 7 bases between the germline ends. The table came from immunoSEQ multiplex PCR; TCRdb's copy has only in-frame clones and leaves some out. The table has some 340,000 clones, approximately 86% seen once. Sequencing input: PBMCs. This TCR was recovered from a woman aged 25-40 years in good health and CMV-seropositive. J is TRBJ1-4 and V is TRBV7-2, with D possibly being TRBD1 (5 bases). The CDR3 region has the DNA TGTGCCAGCAGCTTAGCAGGGGTCAATGAAAAACTGTTTTTT. Amino acids: CASSLAGVNEKLFF.